This record concerns one T cell receptor (beta chain) sequence. The sample comes from a study of glioma-infiltrating T cells after dendritic cell vaccination. Overall study context: At biweekly intervals, patients got three intradermal dendritic cell vaccine injections.

Per germline, CDR1 MRHNA and CDR2 SNTAGT. V lost 4 bases to trimming and J lost 7 bases; unmatched junction nucleotides: 10. The CDR3 is made up of 15 amino acids. Up to about 2 ug genomic DNA was used for TCRB CDR3 amplification. Profiling relied on immunoSEQ multiplex PCR, and the TCRdb table lists in-frame clones only, not all of them. The repertoire holds more than 85,000 clones, with about 83% as singletons. Patients had residual fresh-frozen tumor tissue and more than two years of survival data. The TCR comes from a human donor with glioblastoma. The sample here was blood, taken before dendritic cell vaccination. V gene TRBV6-4 combines with J gene TRBJ2-7; the match to TRBD2 covers 10 bases. CDR3 in DNA: TGTGCCAGCAGTGCAAGCGGGGGGGCTTGGAATGAGCAGTACTTC. This gives the protein CASSASGGAWNEQYF.